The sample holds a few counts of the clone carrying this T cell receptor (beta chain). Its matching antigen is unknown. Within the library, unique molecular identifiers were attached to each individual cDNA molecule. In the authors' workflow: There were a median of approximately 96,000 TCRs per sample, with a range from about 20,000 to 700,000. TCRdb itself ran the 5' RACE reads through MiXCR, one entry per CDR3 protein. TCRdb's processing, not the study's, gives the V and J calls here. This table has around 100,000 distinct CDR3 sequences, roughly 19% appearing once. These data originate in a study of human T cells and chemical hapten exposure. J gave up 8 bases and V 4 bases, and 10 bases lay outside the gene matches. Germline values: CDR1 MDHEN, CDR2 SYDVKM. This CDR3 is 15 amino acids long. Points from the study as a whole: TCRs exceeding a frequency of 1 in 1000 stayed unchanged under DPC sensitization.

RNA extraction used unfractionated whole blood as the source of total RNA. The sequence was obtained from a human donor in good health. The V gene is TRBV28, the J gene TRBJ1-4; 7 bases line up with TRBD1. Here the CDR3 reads CASSSYPGGAEKLFF. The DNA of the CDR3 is TGTGCCAGCAGTTCATACCCAGGGGGAGCGGAAAAACTGTTTTTT.